This T cell receptor (beta chain) was sequenced during a study of T cell responses to AZD1222 COVID-19 vaccine. Study-level background: Second-dose groups at about 4 or about 12 weeks were pooled. Regarding the study as a whole: Just five to seven people given AZD1222 tested seropositive at baseline. Increased Spike-specific TCR breadth and depth were observed after two AZD1222 doses.

This clone was picked up a small number of times. Its antigen remains unidentified. This CDR3 has 16 residues. CDR1 MGHRA and CDR2 YSYEKL come from the germline V gene. The trim removed 0 bases at V and 7 bases at J, leaving 7 bases unmatched. Profiled with immunoSEQ multiplex PCR; TCRdb holds only in-frame clones, not every one. The sample lists about 140,000 clones, approximately 89% seen once, with approximately 4.8% in the top ten. The sequencing here drew on peripheral blood, taken on day 0 of AZD1222 vaccination. V usage is TRBV4-1 and J usage is TRBJ2-1, with TRBD1 matching 9 bases. The TCR comes from an adult in good health. The CDR3 reads CASSQDRTGVRNEQFF. The CDR3 DNA sequence: TGCGCCAGCAGCCAAGACAGGACAGGGGTGAGGAATGAGCAGTTCTTC.